The rows below give T cell receptor beta chains drawn from one sample of a study of cytomegalovirus exposure and HLA in healthy donors. This table comes from immunoSEQ multiplex PCR, and its TCRdb copy is limited to in-frame clones, with some not included. The table has 130,000 or so clones, roughly four fifths seen once. The sequencing sample was made of PBMCs. All receptors come from a man aged 18 to 29 in good health and CMV-seropositive. The CDR3 runs from the conserved cysteine through the conserved F or W.

j_gene: TRBJ1-1
v_gene: TRBV30
CDR3aa: CAWGTQGTEAFF

j_gene: TRBJ2-6
v_gene: TRBV28
CDR3aa: CASSPNPYRGQANVLTF

j_gene: TRBJ1-2
v_gene: TRBV28
CDR3aa: CASSLGQGLYGYTF

j_gene: TRBJ2-1
v_gene: TRBV9
CDR3aa: CASSLGGSANNEQFF

j_gene: TRBJ2-1
v_gene: TRBV7-2
CDR3aa: CATSPDSGRASNEQFF

j_gene: TRBJ2-5
v_gene: TRBV7-9
CDR3aa: CASSFPLVQETQYF

j_gene: TRBJ2-7
v_gene: TRBV6-1
CDR3aa: CASFPFAGGFHEQYF

j_gene: TRBJ1-4
v_gene: TRBV7-9
CDR3aa: CASSFRDGTGGEKLFF

j_gene: TRBJ2-3
v_gene: TRBV6-5
CDR3aa: CASTIGDTQYF

j_gene: TRBJ2-7
v_gene: TRBV29-1
CDR3aa: CSVEGQGFYEQYF

j_gene: TRBJ2-1
v_gene: TRBV7-8
CDR3aa: CASSLGSGTYNEQFF

j_gene: TRBJ2-7
v_gene: TRBV5-1
CDR3aa: CASSPQGAEQYF

j_gene: TRBJ2-2
v_gene: TRBV10-1
CDR3aa: CASSGLETGPGELFF

j_gene: TRBJ2-3
v_gene: TRBV9
CDR3aa: CASSVTGTAQSTDTQYF

j_gene: TRBJ2-1
v_gene: TRBV1
CDR3aa: CTSSQGRLAGDLEQFF

j_gene: TRBJ2-1
v_gene: TRBV6-5
CDR3aa: CASSYPGEQFF

j_gene: TRBJ2-2
v_gene: TRBV7-3
CDR3aa: CASSSRVDTGELFF

j_gene: TRBJ2-3
v_gene: TRBV19
CDR3aa: CASSIWLADRIDTQYF

j_gene: TRBJ1-1
v_gene: TRBV6-1
CDR3aa: CASSDRGWGTEAFF

j_gene: TRBJ1-5
v_gene: TRBV19
CDR3aa: CASTIRDRGRNQPQHF

j_gene: TRBJ2-5
v_gene: TRBV5-8
CDR3aa: CASSLGYRGPQETQYF

j_gene: TRBJ2-7
v_gene: TRBV28
CDR3aa: CASRSTGGGYEQYF

j_gene: TRBJ1-2
v_gene: TRBV5-1
CDR3aa: CASSPGQGASSYGYTF

j_gene: NA
v_gene: TRBV5-1
CDR3aa: CASSLGPSGTSSYEQYF

j_gene: TRBJ2-3
v_gene: TRBV6-6
CDR3aa: CASSPLAQGRTDTQYF

j_gene: TRBJ1-1
v_gene: TRBV5-1
CDR3aa: CASSEDGIGNTEAFF

j_gene: TRBJ2-3
v_gene: TRBV2
CDR3aa: CASSELRTSGSTDTQYF

j_gene: TRBJ1-1
v_gene: TRBV29-1
CDR3aa: CSGQGGMNTEAFF

j_gene: TRBJ2-1
v_gene: TRBV4-1
CDR3aa: CASSPTGVLNNEQFF

j_gene: TRBJ1-6
v_gene: TRBV4-1
CDR3aa: CASSQDPRTGRYNSPLHF

j_gene: TRBJ1-2
v_gene: TRBV27
CDR3aa: CASSLLGSNYGYTF

j_gene: TRBJ2-1
v_gene: TRBV29-1
CDR3aa: CSATSGFSNEQFF

j_gene: TRBJ2-7
v_gene: TRBV6-5
CDR3aa: CASAAGPSYEQYF

j_gene: TRBJ2-1
v_gene: TRBV27
CDR3aa: CASSSTGTGTNEQFF

j_gene: TRBJ1-1
v_gene: TRBV2
CDR3aa: CASTKVQGNTEAFF

j_gene: TRBJ2-1
v_gene: TRBV30
CDR3aa: CAWTTGGYNEQFF

j_gene: TRBJ1-4
v_gene: TRBV28
CDR3aa: CASSSLDGGGEKLFF

j_gene: TRBJ2-1
v_gene: TRBV27
CDR3aa: CASSLSAGSGGNEQFF

j_gene: TRBJ1-1
v_gene: TRBV25-1
CDR3aa: CASTDRASSTEAFF

j_gene: TRBJ1-1
v_gene: TRBV28
CDR3aa: CASSHDRGMGDTEAFF

j_gene: TRBJ2-2
v_gene: TRBV6-5
CDR3aa: CASREAPANTGELFF

j_gene: TRBJ1-1
v_gene: TRBV5-6
CDR3aa: CASSSWFEVGGNTEAFF

j_gene: TRBJ2-3
v_gene: TRBV6-1
CDR3aa: CASNRDRYTDTQYF

j_gene: TRBJ2-7
v_gene: TRBV15
CDR3aa: CATSPLSGRFVYEQYF

j_gene: TRBJ2-3
v_gene: TRBV5-1
CDR3aa: CASSLGSREIDTQYF

j_gene: TRBJ2-3
v_gene: TRBV28
CDR3aa: CASSERAGGPGDTQYF

j_gene: TRBJ1-1
v_gene: TRBV28
CDR3aa: CASSFRGGYTEAFF

j_gene: TRBJ2-7
v_gene: TRBV5-4
CDR3aa: CASSLYQGRDEQYF

j_gene: TRBJ2-7
v_gene: TRBV28
CDR3aa: CASITFPAYEQYF

j_gene: TRBJ2-7
v_gene: TRBV4-1
CDR3aa: CASSPERNEQYF

j_gene: TRBJ2-1
v_gene: TRBV30
CDR3aa: CAWSVLTDNEQFF